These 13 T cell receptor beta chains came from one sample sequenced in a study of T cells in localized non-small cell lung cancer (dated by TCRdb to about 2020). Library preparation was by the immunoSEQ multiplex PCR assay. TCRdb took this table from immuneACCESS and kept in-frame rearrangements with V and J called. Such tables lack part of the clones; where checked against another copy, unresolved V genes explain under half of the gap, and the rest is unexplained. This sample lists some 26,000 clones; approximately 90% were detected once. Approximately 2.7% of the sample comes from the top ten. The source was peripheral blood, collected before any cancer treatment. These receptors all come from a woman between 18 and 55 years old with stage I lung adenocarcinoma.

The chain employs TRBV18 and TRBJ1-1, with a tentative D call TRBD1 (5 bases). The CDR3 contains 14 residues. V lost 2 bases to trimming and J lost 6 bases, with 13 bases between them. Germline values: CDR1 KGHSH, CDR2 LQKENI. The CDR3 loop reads CASSPGATGPEAFF. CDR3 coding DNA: TGTGCCAGCTCACCAGGGGCTACTGGGCCTGAAGCTTTCTTT.

DNA for the CDR3: TGTGCCAGCAGCTTAATTCTAGCGGGCATCACAGATACGCAGTATTTT. Translation gives CASSLILAGITDTQYF. The chain couples TRBV13 to TRBJ2-3; TRBD2 matches at 8 bases. After removal of 2 bases from V and 2 bases from J, the junction contained 6 bases not matched to a gene. The CDR3 sequence is 16 residues long. CDR1 is PRHDT, CDR2 FYEKMQ, per germline (reference sequence).

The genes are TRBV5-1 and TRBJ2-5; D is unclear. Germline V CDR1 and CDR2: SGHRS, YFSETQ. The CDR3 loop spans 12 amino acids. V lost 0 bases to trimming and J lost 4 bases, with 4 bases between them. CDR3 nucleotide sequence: TGCGCCAGCAGCTTGGCCGGAGAGACCCAGTACTTC. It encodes CASSLAGETQYF.

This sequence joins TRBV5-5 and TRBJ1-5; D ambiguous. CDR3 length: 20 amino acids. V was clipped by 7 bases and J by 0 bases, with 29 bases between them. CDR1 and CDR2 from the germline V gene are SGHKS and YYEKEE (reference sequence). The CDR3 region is CASRLEDATLPWYSNQPQHF. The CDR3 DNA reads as TGTGCCAGCCGACTCGAGGACGCTACCTTACCATGGTATAGCAATCAGCCCCAGCATTTT.

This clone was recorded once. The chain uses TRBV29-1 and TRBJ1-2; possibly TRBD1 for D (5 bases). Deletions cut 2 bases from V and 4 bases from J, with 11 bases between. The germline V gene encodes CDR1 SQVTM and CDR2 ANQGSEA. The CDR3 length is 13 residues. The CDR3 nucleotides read TGCAGCGTTGAACAGGGTTTCGGCTATGGCTACACCTTC. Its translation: CSVEQGFGYGYTF.

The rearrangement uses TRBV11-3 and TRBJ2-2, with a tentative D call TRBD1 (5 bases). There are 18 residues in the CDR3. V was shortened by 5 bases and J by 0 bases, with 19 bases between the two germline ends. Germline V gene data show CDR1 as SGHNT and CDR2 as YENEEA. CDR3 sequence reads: CASSPTGFGTSNTGELFF. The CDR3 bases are TGTGCCAGCAGCCCCACAGGTTTTGGAACTTCGAACACCGGGGAGCTGTTTTTT.

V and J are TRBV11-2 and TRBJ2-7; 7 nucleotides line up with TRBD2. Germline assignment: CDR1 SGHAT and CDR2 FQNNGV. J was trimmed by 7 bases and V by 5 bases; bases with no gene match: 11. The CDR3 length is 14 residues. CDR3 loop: CASSPPGGTREQYF. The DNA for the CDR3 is TGTGCCAGCAGCCCCCCCGGGGGGACCCGGGAGCAGTACTTC.

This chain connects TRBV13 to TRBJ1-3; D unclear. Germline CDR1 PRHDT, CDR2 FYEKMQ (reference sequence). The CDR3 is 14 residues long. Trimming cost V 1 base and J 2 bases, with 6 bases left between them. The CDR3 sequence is CASSLVSTGNTIYF. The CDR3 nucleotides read TGTGCCAGCAGCTTAGTCAGTACTGGAAACACCATATATTTT.

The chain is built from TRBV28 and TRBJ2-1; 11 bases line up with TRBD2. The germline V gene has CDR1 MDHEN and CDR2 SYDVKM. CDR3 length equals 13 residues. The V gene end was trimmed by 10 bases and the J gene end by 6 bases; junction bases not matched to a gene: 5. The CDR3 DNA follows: TGTGCCACCGGGACTAGCGGTCTCAATGAGCAGTTCTTC. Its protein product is CATGTSGLNEQFF.

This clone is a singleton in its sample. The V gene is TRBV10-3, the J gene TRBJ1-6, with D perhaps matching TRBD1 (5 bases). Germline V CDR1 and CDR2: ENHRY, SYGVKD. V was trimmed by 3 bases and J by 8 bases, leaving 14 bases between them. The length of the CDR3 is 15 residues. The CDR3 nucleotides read TGTGCCATCAGTGAACGCCCAGGGTTAGATTCACCCCTCCACTTT. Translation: CAISERPGLDSPLHF.

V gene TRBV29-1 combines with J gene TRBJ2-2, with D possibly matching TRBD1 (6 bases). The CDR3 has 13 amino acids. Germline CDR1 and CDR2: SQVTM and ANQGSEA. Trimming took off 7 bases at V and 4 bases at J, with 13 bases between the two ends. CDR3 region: CSGEYRATGELFF. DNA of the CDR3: TGCAGCGGGGAATACAGGGCCACCGGGGAGCTGTTTTTT.

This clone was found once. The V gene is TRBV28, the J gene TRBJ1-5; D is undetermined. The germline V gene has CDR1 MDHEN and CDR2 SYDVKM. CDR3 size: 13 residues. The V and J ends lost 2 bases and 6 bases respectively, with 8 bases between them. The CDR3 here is CASSLGGPQPQHF. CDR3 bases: TGTGCCAGCAGTTTAGGTGGTCCTCAGCCCCAGCATTTT.

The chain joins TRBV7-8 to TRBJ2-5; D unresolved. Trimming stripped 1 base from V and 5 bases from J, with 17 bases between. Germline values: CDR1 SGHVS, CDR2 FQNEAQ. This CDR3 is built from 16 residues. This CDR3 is CASSLGRLLVRETQYF. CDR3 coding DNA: TGTGCCAGCAGCTTAGGCCGCCTGCTAGTGCGGGAGACCCAGTACTTC.